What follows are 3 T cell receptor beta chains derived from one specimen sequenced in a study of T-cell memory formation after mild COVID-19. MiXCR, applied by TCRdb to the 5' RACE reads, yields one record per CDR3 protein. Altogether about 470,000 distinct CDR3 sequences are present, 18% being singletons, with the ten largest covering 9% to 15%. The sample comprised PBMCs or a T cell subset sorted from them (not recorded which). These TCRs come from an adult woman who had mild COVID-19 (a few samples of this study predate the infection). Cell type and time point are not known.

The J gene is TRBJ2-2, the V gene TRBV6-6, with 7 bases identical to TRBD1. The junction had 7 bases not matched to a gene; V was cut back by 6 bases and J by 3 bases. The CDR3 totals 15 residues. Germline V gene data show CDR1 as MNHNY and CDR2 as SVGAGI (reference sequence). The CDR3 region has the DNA TGTGCCAGCAGATCTCAACAGGGGTACACCGGGGAGCTGTTTTTT. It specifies CASRSQQGYTGELFF.

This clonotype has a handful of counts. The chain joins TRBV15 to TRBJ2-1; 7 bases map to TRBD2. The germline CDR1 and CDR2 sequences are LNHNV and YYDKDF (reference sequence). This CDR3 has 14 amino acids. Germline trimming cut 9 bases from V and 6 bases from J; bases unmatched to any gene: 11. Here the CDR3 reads CATGRLAGANEQFF. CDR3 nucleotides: TGTGCCACAGGTCGACTAGCTGGGGCCAATGAGCAGTTCTTC.

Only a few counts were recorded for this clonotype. CDR3 bases: TGTGCCAGCACTTTTCTTAGCGGGGGGTACAATGAGCAGTTCTTC. Protein product: CASTFLSGGYNEQFF. The J gene is TRBJ2-1, the V gene TRBV30; 10 nucleotides agree with TRBD2. After removal of 8 bases from V and 4 bases from J, the junction contained 11 bases not matched to a gene. Germline-derived CDR1 and CDR2 are GTSNPN and SVGIG (reference sequence). The CDR3 is made up of 15 amino acids.